This T cell receptor (beta chain) was retrieved from a study of early T cells in non-severe SARS-CoV-2 infection. In the study overall: Investigators sequenced bulk RNA drawn from unsorted whole blood, and chains remained unpaired. Whole-study findings and limits: Anti-spike CD8 specificities were favored by VDJdb matching, whose results missed private and CD4 specificities.

Each single cDNA molecule received a unique molecular identifier. TCRdb ran MiXCR on the 5' RACE reads and lists one entry per CDR3 protein. This table has about 29,000 distinct CDR3 sequences, more than 3.5% appearing once. Turning to this clonotype: Antigen: not known.

The germline CDR1 and CDR2 sequences are MGHRA and YSYEKL. The CDR3 is made up of 15 amino acids. V dropped 0 bases and J dropped 6; count of bases not matched to a gene: 5. V and J are TRBV4-1 and TRBJ2-3; 8 bases agree with TRBD2. The origin of this receptor is an adult who was a healthcare worker with PCR-confirmed SARS-CoV-2 infection or an uninfected control (not recorded which). Sequencing was performed on whole blood. In DNA, the CDR3 is TGCGCCAGCAGCCAAGAAGCGGGGGCCGGGGATACGCAGTATTTT. Its translation is CASSQEAGAGDTQYF.